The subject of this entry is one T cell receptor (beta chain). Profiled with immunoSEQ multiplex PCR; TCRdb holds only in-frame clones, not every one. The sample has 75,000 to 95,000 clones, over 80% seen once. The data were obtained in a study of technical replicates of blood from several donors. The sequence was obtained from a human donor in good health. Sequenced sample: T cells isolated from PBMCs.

CDR3 protein: CASSPEGQTQYF. CDR3 DNA sequence: TGTGCCAGCTCACCGGAGGGGCAGACCCAGTACTTC. This chain connects TRBV18 to TRBJ2-5, with a possible D match to TRBD2 (6 bases). CDR3 length equals 12 residues. Per germline, CDR1 KGHSH and CDR2 LQKENI. V was trimmed by 3 bases and J by 6 bases, leaving 8 bases between them.